These T cell receptor beta chains were read from a single sample in a study of cytomegalovirus exposure and HLA in healthy donors. TCRdb's copy holds only in-frame clones and misses some; the assay was immunoSEQ multiplex PCR. The sample holds approximately 200,000 clones, less than 80% seen once. Sequencing input: PBMCs. These receptors were taken from a woman younger than 45 in good health and CMV-seropositive. Both conserved end residues are part of each CDR3. A D gene is named only where the DNA matches it firmly. Where a row states a size, it is once, few, many or the class of an expanded clone; other rows omit it.

V	size	J	D	CDR3	DNA
TRBV15	NA	TRBJ2-1	NA	CATSPGLYNEQFF	TGTGCCACCAGTCCGGGACTTTACAATGAGCAGTTCTTC
TRBV19	few	TRBJ2-5	NA	CASSIREQETQYF	TGTGCCAGTAGTATCCGGGAGCAAGAGACCCAGTACTTC
TRBV9	NA	TRBJ1-1	TRBD1	CASSEGTGDPEAFF	TGTGCCAGCAGCGAGGGGACAGGGGACCCCGAAGCTTTCTTT
TRBV7-2	NA	TRBJ2-7	NA	CASSLDFNPTYEQYF	TGTGCCAGCAGCTTAGACTTTAACCCCACCTACGAGCAGTACTTC
TRBV18	NA	TRBJ1-1	TRBD1	CASSLPRDRGHGTEAFF	TGTGCCAGCTCACTCCCACGGGACAGGGGGCATGGCACTGAAGCTTTCTTT
TRBV6-5	once	TRBJ1-2	NA	CASSRDSNYGYTF	TGTGCCAGCAGTCGCGACAGCAACTATGGCTACACCTTC
TRBV27	NA	TRBJ1-1	NA	CASSLPGSGPSLTEAFF	TGTGCCAGCAGTCTCCCCGGGAGTGGGCCCTCCCTCACTGAAGCTTTCTTT
TRBV2	NA	TRBJ2-3	TRBD2	CASRERGAGPDTQYF	TGTGCCAGCAGGGAGCGGGGGGCGGGACCAGATACGCAGTATTTT
TRBV25-1	NA	TRBJ1-5	TRBD1	CASSDSGQGTLQPQHF	TGTGCCAGCAGTGATTCGGGACAGGGGACGTTGCAGCCCCAGCATTTT
TRBV5-1	NA	TRBJ2-7	NA	CASSLSGGRLLEQYF	TGCGCCAGCAGCTTGTCAGGGGGGAGATTACTAGAGCAGTACTTC
TRBV5-6	NA	TRBJ1-3	TRBD1	CASSRQGAGNTIYF	TGTGCCAGCAGCCGACAGGGGGCTGGAAACACCATATATTTT
TRBV7-8	NA	TRBJ1-4	NA	CASSLSGGANEKLFF	TGTGCCAGCAGCCTTTCGGGGGGGGCTAATGAAAAACTGTTTTTT
TRBV4-1	NA	TRBJ1-1	TRBD1	CASSQVPGQGVEGNTEAFF	TGCGCCAGCAGCCAAGTTCCGGGACAGGGGGTCGAAGGGAACACTGAAGCTTTCTTT
TRBV4-3	NA	TRBJ2-7	TRBD2	CASSQDIERGGYEQYF	TGCGCCAGCAGCCAAGACATCGAGCGGGGTGGGTACGAGCAGTACTTC
TRBV29-1	NA	TRBJ2-2	TRBD1	CSYRGRGGELFF	TGCAGTTACAGGGGGCGAGGCGGGGAGCTGTTTTTT
TRBV18	NA	TRBJ1-3	NA	CASSPSQANSGNTIYF	TGTGCCAGCTCACCAAGCCAGGCCAACTCTGGAAACACCATATATTTT
TRBV2	NA	TRBJ2-2	TRBD2	CASSPLGGGAGELFF	TGTGCCAGCAGTCCCTTGGGGGGGGGAGCCGGGGAGCTGTTTTTT
TRBV2	NA	TRBJ1-4	NA	CASSGGSRPNEKLFF	TGTGCCAGCAGTGGAGGGAGCAGGCCGAATGAAAAACTGTTTTTT
TRBV6-5	few	TRBJ2-7	NA	CASSYSRAASSYEQYF	TGTGCCAGCAGTTACTCGAGGGCAGCTAGCTCCTACGAGCAGTACTTC
TRBV4-3	once	TRBJ2-7	NA	CASSQEYSSYEQYF	TGCGCCAGCAGCCAAGAATACAGCTCCTACGAGCAGTACTTC
TRBV6-1	NA	TRBJ2-2	NA	CASSARDAGELFF	TGTGCCAGCAGTGCCAGGGATGCCGGGGAGCTGTTTTTT
TRBV7-9	NA	TRBJ1-1	TRBD1	CASSWDRGGTEAFF	TGTGCCAGCAGCTGGGACAGGGGCGGCACTGAAGCTTTCTTT
TRBV10-3	NA	TRBJ2-5	NA	CAISGAEIETQYF	TGTGCCATCAGTGGGGCTGAGATAGAGACCCAGTACTTC
TRBV4-1	few	TRBJ1-6	NA	CASSQSGGRKPGSPLHF	TGCGCCAGCAGCCAATCGGGGGGGCGCAAGCCGGGTTCACCCCTCCACTTT
TRBV19	NA	TRBJ1-2	TRBD1	CASSKLDRELGGYTF	TGTGCCAGTAGTAAATTGGACAGGGAGCTGGGAGGCTACACCTTC
TRBV13	NA	TRBJ2-1	NA	CASSLGQGRGNEQFF	TGTGCCAGCAGCTTAGGACAGGGAAGAGGCAATGAGCAGTTCTTC
TRBV28	few	TRBJ2-7	TRBD1	CASSLGQGAYEQYF	TGTGCCAGCAGTTTGGGACAGGGGGCTTACGAGCAGTACTTC
TRBV2	NA	TRBJ2-5	NA	CASSEYPLYQETQYF	TGTGCCAGCAGTGAATACCCACTGTACCAAGAGACCCAGTACTTC
TRBV11-3	NA	TRBJ2-1	TRBD1	CASSLDADRGYNEQFF	TGTGCCAGCAGCTTAGATGCCGACAGGGGATACAATGAGCAGTTCTTC